This T cell receptor beta chain was sequenced during a study of shared clonotypes between healthy human individuals. Study context: CD4 naive cells filled three plates per donor, CD4 memory three, CD8 naive two and CD8 memory one.

Repertoires were generated with immunoSEQ multiplex PCR, while TCRdb's copy carries only in-frame clones and drops some. This sample has approximately 2.5 million clones; around 90% occur once, and the top ten carry over 0.12%. Concerning this clone: The antigen remains unidentified.

The CDR3 is 15 residues long. Germline-derived CDR1 and CDR2 are SGDLS and YYNGEE. J was trimmed by 2 bases and V by 4 bases; bases with no gene match: 4. Points from the study as a whole: The rarefaction results pointed to incomplete sorted-subset sequencing despite large depth.

This receptor was obtained from a man in his late teens or twenties in good health. V gene TRBV9 combines with J gene TRBJ2-7, with 12 bases fitting TRBD2. The material sequenced was naive CD4+ T cells sorted from blood. Noted subset: CD45RA+ positively selected. For the CDR3, the DNA is TGTGCCAGCAGCCCCCGGACTAGCGGGGCCTACGAGCAGTACTTC. Its translation is CASSPRTSGAYEQYF.